The clone carrying this T cell receptor beta chain was detected ten times or more. What it binds is unknown. One end of the junction does not line up with germline, which may come from a read error. This sample was included in a study of human T cells and chemical hapten exposure. Study-level information: It was small differences in pooled library volume that mainly caused per-sample TCR yields to vary.

Individual cDNA molecules each carried unique molecular identifiers attached by the library. Original data processing: Samples ranged from 23,224 to 690,600 TCRs, with a median of around 100,000. MiXCR was run by TCRdb on the 5' RACE reads, yielding one entry per CDR3 protein. Clone size and V and J calls follow TCRdb, not the original study. Found here are 80,000 or so distinct CDR3 sequences, less than 20% of them singletons; the top ten hold almost 7%. Germline V gene lookup returns CDR1 MNHNS and CDR2 SASEGT. The CDR3 is 14 residues long. Total RNA was extracted from unfractionated whole blood. Study-wide findings and caveats: The number of TCRs over 1 in 1000 frequency stayed unchanged after DPC.

The TCR was taken from a female donor in good health. V usage is TRBV6-1 and J usage is TRBJ2-7; D remains ambiguous. CDR3 sequence: CASSLTQRTYGQYF. CDR3 DNA: TGTGCCAGCAGTTTAACACAGCGTACCTACGGGCAGTACTTC.